A selection of T cell receptor beta chains follows, all from one sample in a study of regulatory T cells. The table came from immunoSEQ multiplex PCR; TCRdb's copy has only in-frame clones and leaves some out. The sample has about 23,000 clones; approximately 90% are singletons. Sequencing was done on a sample of conventional CD4+ T cells sorted from blood. The source of these receptors is a child aged 10-17 years with CD3G deficiency. Each CDR3 is given with its conserved first and last residue. The order of the fields is D gene, V gene, clone size, J gene, CDR3 protein, CDR3 DNA. The D gene is left open where the match is weak. The size field is filled for only some rows; it gives once, few, many or a size class.

>TRBD1|TRBV27|-|TRBJ1-4
CASSRRTGRNEKLFF
TGTGCCAGCAGTAGACGGACAGGGCGTAATGAAAAACTGTTTTTT
>-|TRBV11-2|-|TRBJ2-7
CASSLDGHEQYF
TGTGCCAGCAGCTTAGATGGCCACGAGCAGTACTTC
>-|TRBV28|-|TRBJ2-1
CASNSLGHEQFF
TGTGCCAGCAACTCCTTAGGTCATGAGCAGTTCTTC
>-|TRBV18|once|TRBJ2-5
CASSMVPGVVEETQYF
TGTGCCAGCTCAATGGTCCCGGGAGTAGTGGAGGAGACCCAGTACTTC
>-|TRBV5-1|-|TRBJ2-7
CASSTGGVALTGNEQYF
TGCGCCAGCAGCACCGGAGGGGTTGCACTGACAGGGAACGAGCAGTACTTC
>-|TRBV11-2|-|TRBJ2-7
CASSSPSVPYEQYF
TGTGCCAGCAGCTCCCCTTCGGTCCCCTACGAGCAGTACTTC
>TRBD1|TRBV18|-|TRBJ2-7
CASSFGQGQQYF
TGTGCCAGCTCCTTCGGACAGGGCCAGCAGTACTTC
>-|TRBV4-1|-|TRBJ2-5
CASSQDSAGAQYQETQYF
TGCGCCAGCAGCCAAGATTCGGCAGGGGCTCAGTACCAAGAGACCCAGTACTTC
>-|TRBV6-1|-|TRBJ2-1
CASSAGREQFF
TGTGCCAGCAGTGCGGGTAGGGAGCAGTTCTTC
>TRBD2|TRBV27|-|TRBJ2-7
CASSRSGLFHEQYF
TGTGCCAGCAGTCGCTCGGGACTATTCCACGAGCAGTACTTC
>-|TRBV6-1|-|TRBJ2-7
CASSEQTGPYEQYF
TGTGCCAGCAGTGAACAGACAGGTCCCTACGAGCAGTACTTC
>TRBD2|TRBV11-2|-|TRBJ2-1
CASSVLTSGSSYNEQFF
TGTGCCAGCAGCGTCCTGACTAGCGGGAGCTCCTACAATGAGCAGTTCTTC
>TRBD2|TRBV7-6|few|TRBJ2-3
CASSKTSGRDDTQYF
TGTGCCAGCAGCAAGACTAGCGGGAGGGATGATACGCAGTATTTT
>-|TRBV6-1|-|TRBJ2-1
CASSEGGSGRQFF
TGTGCCAGCAGTGAAGGGGGTAGCGGCCGGCAGTTCTTC
>-|TRBV6-7|-|TRBJ2-7
CASGAQVFYEQYF
TGTGCCAGTGGCGCCCAGGTTTTCTACGAGCAGTACTTC